This T cell receptor beta chain was sequenced during a study of CD8 T cells in ankylosing spondylitis. Study results and limitations: Ankylosing spondylitis blood appeared to be characterized by a TCR beta motif of several highly homologous variants.

The authors made TCR beta libraries by quantitative 5'-RACE with molecular barcodes. A single record per CDR3 protein comes from TCRdb applying MiXCR to the 5' RACE reads. The sample includes more than 500,000 distinct CDR3 sequences, about 5.7% of them seen just once. With 2 bases clipped from V and 6 bases from J, the junction kept 5 bases outside the gene matches. Germline assignment: CDR1 SGHVS and CDR2 FQNEAQ. CDR3 length: 15 residues. As regards this clonotype: The antigen is not known.

The chain combines TRBV7-8 with TRBJ2-1; TRBD2 matches 9 bases. The sequence derives from a male donor with ankylosing spondylitis. The specimen sequenced was blood, either unsorted or a sorted T cell fraction (not recorded which). Here the CDR3 reads CASSLLAGGRNEQFF. CDR3 in DNA: TGTGCCAGCAGCTTACTCGCGGGGGGGCGCAATGAGCAGTTCTTC.